This T cell receptor beta chain was recorded in a study of blood T cell repertoires in COVID-19. Study at large: Material from acute and convalescent COVID-19 was sourced from the United States, Italy and Spain.

Libraries were prepared by immunoSEQ multiplex PCR; TCRdb keeps only in-frame clonotypes and omits some of them. The sample has 45,000 to 70,000 clones, about 90% seen once. This CDR3 has 16 residues. Trimming stripped 7 bases from V and 3 bases from J, with 19 bases between. Germline CDR1 WSHSY, CDR2 SAAADI. This TCR came from a woman aged 60-70 years with active or convalescent COVID-19. The V call is TRBV10-2, the J call TRBJ1-5, with TRBD1 as a possible D gene (5 bases). The sequencing input was peripheral blood. CDR3 nucleotide sequence: TGCGCCAGCACCGGAGGGGTGGAACAGCTCAATCAGCCCCAGCATTTT. Translated: CASTGGVEQLNQPQHF.